The sequence of this TCR beta chain was determined in a study of T cell responses to AZD1222 COVID-19 vaccine. Study-wide points: Donor demographics were predominantly white British with a female majority; clonal diversity may be underestimated. Vaccine-associated CD4 TCRs ranged over spike, dominating at 160-218 and 743-854.

To note about this clone: What it binds is not known.

The data were produced by immunoSEQ multiplex PCR, yet TCRdb's version contains in-frame clones alone and is incomplete. The repertoire includes about 100,000 clones, around 85% of them detected once, and about 6% sits in the top ten. This sample comprised peripheral blood, obtained on day 0 of AZD1222 vaccination. The receptor comes from an adult in good health.

Written as DNA, the CDR3 is TGCGCCAGCAGCTTGGTGGGGGGCTTTGCTGGAAACACCATATATTTT. Translation: CASSLVGGFAGNTIYF. This chain connects TRBV5-1 to TRBJ1-3; D possibly corresponds to TRBD1 (6 bases). The CDR3 consists of 16 residues. Germline V CDR1 and CDR2: SGHRS, YFSETQ. Trimming pared 0 bases from V and 2 bases from J, leaving 12 bases between. Based on the CDR3 plus reference TRBV5-1 and TRBJ1-3, the full variable domain is KAGVTQTPRYLIKTRGQQVTLSCSPISGHRSVSWYQQTPGQGLQFLFEYFSETQRNKGNFPGRFSGRQFSNSRSEMNVSTLELGDSALYLCASSLVGGFAGNTIYFGEGSWLTVV.